The 25 T cell receptor beta chains below were found in one sample sequenced in a study of shared clonotypes between healthy human individuals. Some clones are missing from TCRdb's copy, which holds only in-frame ones; the method was immunoSEQ multiplex PCR. The table includes about 2.1 million clones, just under 95% detected once. CD45RO-negative cells were positively selected for CCR7, leaving out terminally differentiated effector memory CD45RA+ cells. Specimen: naive CD8+ T cells from PBMCs. Receptors were obtained from a man younger than 30 in good health. Some clones in this sample may be carry-over from other donors' samples.

The chain links TRBV27 to TRBJ1-2, with TRBD1 identical over 7 bases. CDR3 size: 15 residues. V lost 5 bases, J lost 0 bases, and 6 bases stayed unmatched. Germline CDR1 reads MNHEY; CDR2 reads SMNVEV (reference sequence). Here the CDR3 DNA reads TGTGCCAGCAGTATGACAGGGTTAGCTAACTATGGCTACACCTTC. Residues: CASSMTGLANYGYTF.

A single count supports this clone. The CDR3 region has the DNA TGTGCCAGCAGTTTAGGCCCAGGGACAGCTTATGGCTACACCTTC. Its translation: CASSLGPGTAYGYTF. This chain connects TRBV28 to TRBJ1-2, with 7 bases identical to TRBD1. J lost 5 bases, V lost 2 bases, and 8 bases had no gene match. This CDR3 is 15 amino acids long. CDR1 is MDHEN and CDR2 is SYDVKM in the germline V gene.

The V and J genes are TRBV28 and TRBJ1-6; D gene unclear. There are 16 residues in the CDR3. The V end was cut by 2 bases, the J end by 0 bases, with 8 bases between. The V gene's germline CDR1 is MDHEN and CDR2 SYDVKM. In DNA form, the CDR3 reads TGTGCCAGCAGTTTAGGGGTGGACTCCTATAATTCACCCCTCCACTTT. Translating it yields CASSLGVDSYNSPLHF.

The chain links TRBV7-9 to TRBJ1-5; D might be TRBD1 (5 bases). Per germline, CDR1 SEHNR and CDR2 FQNEAQ (reference sequence). The CDR3 length is 15 residues. The ends were cut back, 10 bases at V and 1 base at J, with 17 bases in the middle. CDR3 sequence reads: CAIGTTKASNQPQHF. The CDR3 DNA sequence: TGTGCCATCGGGACCACTAAGGCGAGCAATCAGCCCCAGCATTTT.

This chain joins TRBV10-1 and TRBJ2-3; D is perhaps TRBD2 (6 bases). This CDR3 is built from 13 residues. V dropped 5 bases and J dropped 4 bases, with 10 bases sitting between them. Germline CDR1 and CDR2: WNHNN and SYGVQD (reference sequence). The CDR3 DNA follows: TGCGCCAGCAGTTCCACGGGGGCAGATACGCAGTATTTT. Translating it yields CASSSTGADTQYF.

The chain is built from TRBV7-8 and TRBJ2-7, with 12 bases lining up with TRBD2. Germline loops: CDR1 SGHVS, CDR2 FQNEAQ. The CDR3 contains 17 residues. V lost 5 bases to trimming and J lost 3 bases; unmatched junction nucleotides: 11. The CDR3 DNA reads as TGTGCCAGCAGCCCCCGGCGCGGACTAGCGGGATTCTACGAGCAGTACTTC. Translation: CASSPRRGLAGFYEQYF.

The CDR3 nucleotides are TGTGCCAGCAGCTTTAGGACAGCCGAATATGGGACCGGGGAGCTGTTTTTT. Amino acids: CASSFRTAEYGTGELFF. V usage is TRBV5-6 and J usage is TRBJ2-2, with a weak D call TRBD1 (6 bases). V lost 2 bases and J lost 5, with 19 bases in between. CDR3 size: 17 residues. Germline loops: CDR1 SGHDT, CDR2 YYEEEE.

The chain has TRBV7-9 and TRBJ2-7; TRBD1 is a possible D gene (5 bases). V was cut by 6 bases and J by 1 base, with 19 bases left in between. There are 16 residues in the CDR3. The germline V gene has CDR1 SEHNR and CDR2 FQNEAQ (reference sequence). The CDR3 DNA reads as TGTGCCAGCAGACCCACGGTTTTAGGGGATTCCTACGAGCAGTACTTC. This codes for CASRPTVLGDSYEQYF. Full variable domain (rest looked up from reference TRBV7-9 and TRBJ2-7): DTGVSQNPRHKITKRGQNVTFRCDPISEHNRLYWYRQTLGQGPEFLTYFQNEAQLEKSRLLSDRFSAERPKGSFSTLEIQRTEQGDSAMYLCASRPTVLGDSYEQYFGPGTRLTVT.

The gene calls are TRBV27 and TRBJ1-2, with a weak D call TRBD1 (5 bases). The CDR3 is 16 residues long. Trimming cost V 5 bases and J 2 bases, with 18 bases left between them. CDR1 is MNHEY, CDR2 SMNVEV, per germline (reference sequence). This chain's CDR3 is CASSPLTVSGNYGYTF. The CDR3 DNA reads as TGTGCCAGCAGTCCATTGACAGTATCGGGAAACTATGGCTACACCTTC.

This chain connects TRBV7-9 to TRBJ1-2; D is undetermined. Germline-derived CDR1 and CDR2 are SEHNR and FQNEAQ (reference sequence). The V end lost 5 bases, the J end lost 8 bases, and 18 bases lay between the germline ends. The CDR3 is 14 amino acids. The CDR3 is CASSTPGPLGGYTF. The CDR3 nucleotides are TGTGCCAGCAGCACCCCCGGGCCCCTTGGGGGCTACACCTTC.

The rearrangement joins TRBV11-3 to TRBJ2-7, with 12 bases matching TRBD2. Germline CDR1 reads SGHNT; CDR2 reads YENEEA. The CDR3 runs 17 residues. V lost 5 bases to trimming and J lost 3 bases; unmatched junction nucleotides: 11. DNA of the CDR3: TGTGCCAGCAGCCCCTCCCCCGGACTAGCGGGGCACTACGAGCAGTACTTC. Its translation: CASSPSPGLAGHYEQYF. The full variable domain, with the rest looked up from reference TRBV11-3 and TRBJ2-7, is EAGVVQSPRYKIIEKKQPVAFWCNPISGHNTLYWYLQNLGQGPELLIRYENEEAVDDSQLPKDRFSAERLKGVDSTLKIQPAELGDSAVYLCASSPSPGLAGHYEQYFGPGTRLTVT.

This chain connects TRBV7-9 to TRBJ1-1, with a weak D call TRBD1 (5 bases). This CDR3 has 12 residues. From germline, CDR1 is SEHNR and CDR2 FQNEAQ (reference sequence). The germline V and J ends were trimmed by 0 bases and 8 bases, with 7 bases remaining between them. The DNA of the CDR3 is TGTGCCAGCAGCTTAGCGGGGCACGAAGCTTTCTTT. Its translation is CASSLAGHEAFF.

This clone appeared a single time. This chain uses TRBV6-1 with TRBJ2-1, with a possible D match to TRBD2 (6 bases). The germline V gene has CDR1 MNHNS and CDR2 SASEGT. Trimming removed 2 bases from V and 2 bases from J, with 13 bases in between. The CDR3 totals 16 residues. This CDR3 is CASSELGGVPYNEQFF. DNA for the CDR3: TGTGCCAGCAGTGAATTGGGAGGAGTGCCCTACAATGAGCAGTTCTTC.

V usage is TRBV29-1 and J usage is TRBJ2-7; D call uncertain. V lost 3 bases, J lost 2 bases, and 17 bases lay in between. The CDR3 spans 15 residues. CDR1 is SQVTM and CDR2 is ANQGSEA in the germline V gene. The CDR3: CSVDLGASGAYEQYF. CDR3 sequence (DNA): TGCAGCGTTGACTTGGGTGCCTCGGGCGCCTACGAGCAGTACTTC.

Notes on this clone: In the same sample, other DNA sequences code for this CDR3. The chain links TRBV27 to TRBJ2-7; tentative D call: TRBD1 (5 bases). Trimming removed 3 bases at V and 3 bases at J, with 12 bases between. This CDR3 contains 14 residues. The germline V gene encodes CDR1 MNHEY and CDR2 SMNVEV (reference sequence). CDR3 coding DNA: TGTGCCAGCAGTTTCCAGGGTTCCGGCTACGAGCAGTACTTC. Amino acid sequence: CASSFQGSGYEQYF.

The chain carries TRBV10-3 and TRBJ1-2, with TRBD1 matching over 7 bases. The CDR3 length is 14 residues. Germline V gene data show CDR1 as ENHRY and CDR2 as SYGVKD. Trimming took 6 bases from V and 3 from J; bases not matched to a gene: 7. For the CDR3, the DNA is TGTGCCATCAGCAATGGACAGGCCCACTATGGCTACACCTTC. Its translation: CAISNGQAHYGYTF.

The J gene is TRBJ2-2, the V gene TRBV2; either TRBD1 or TRBD2 may fit D (5 bases each). The germline V gene has CDR1 SNHLY and CDR2 FYNNEI. The CDR3 runs 14 residues. Between the trimmed V and J ends, which lost 10 bases and 5 bases, there was a span of 17 bases. The CDR3 DNA is TGTGCCACCCATTCCAGGGAGAGAACCGGGGAGCTGTTTTTT. Protein product: CATHSRERTGELFF.

The sample holds a few counts of this clone. The chain combines TRBV4-1 with TRBJ1-2; a weak D match, TRBD1 (5 bases). The germline gives CDR1 MGHRA, CDR2 YSYEKL. CDR3 length: 13 amino acids. V was shortened by 1 base and J by 6 bases, with 9 bases between the two germline ends. The CDR3 sequence: CASSQGGGDGYTF. The CDR3 bases are TGCGCCAGCAGCCAAGGGGGCGGAGATGGCTACACCTTC.

The V and J genes are TRBV7-8 and TRBJ2-3; 10 nucleotides align to TRBD2. V lost 4 bases and J lost 0; bases outside the gene matches: 7. Germline V gene sequence: CDR1 SGHVS, CDR2 FQNEAQ. The CDR3 loop spans 17 amino acids. The CDR3: CASSSRTSGKSTDTQYF. CDR3 nucleotide sequence: TGTGCCAGCAGCTCCCGGACTAGCGGAAAGAGCACAGATACGCAGTATTTT.

This clone was seen more than once but under ten times. This sample includes further DNA sequences coding for the same CDR3. The CDR3, as DNA: TGTGCCAGCAGCCAAGGAGGACAGTCTTCCTACGAGCAGTACTTC. Protein product: CASSQGGQSSYEQYF. The rearrangement joins TRBV7-9 to TRBJ2-7, with D tentatively TRBD1 (6 bases). V was clipped by 5 bases and J by 1 base, with 15 bases between them. Germline values: CDR1 SEHNR, CDR2 FQNEAQ (reference sequence). This CDR3 has 15 amino acids.

The V call is TRBV25-1, the J call TRBJ2-1, with 11 bases fitting TRBD2. Germline-derived CDR1 and CDR2 are MGHDK and SYGVNS. The V and J ends lost 2 bases and 1 base, in that order; junction bases with no gene match: 4. The CDR3 spans 17 residues. This CDR3 reads CASSELAGGRSYNEQFF. In DNA form, the CDR3 reads TGTGCCAGCAGTGAACTAGCGGGAGGTCGGTCCTACAATGAGCAGTTCTTC.

The chain uses TRBV19 and TRBJ1-5, with D unclear. The germline V gene encodes CDR1 LNHDA and CDR2 SQIVND (reference sequence). The CDR3 is 15 residues long. The V and J ends lost 7 bases and 0 bases respectively, with 13 bases between them. The CDR3 here is CASIESSYSNQPQHF. For the CDR3, the DNA is TGTGCCAGTATCGAGAGTTCCTATAGCAATCAGCCCCAGCATTTT.

V usage is TRBV7-8 and J usage is TRBJ2-7; 9 bases are a match to TRBD1. Looked up from germline, CDR1 is SGHVS and CDR2 is FQNEAQ. The J segment lost 3 bases and the V segment lost 3 bases, leaving 6 bases of the junction unmatched. This CDR3 is 15 amino acids long. The CDR3 DNA reads TGTGCCAGCAGCTTGGGTACAGGGGGCTTCTACGAGCAGTACTTC. Its translation: CASSLGTGGFYEQYF.

Worth noting for this clone: This sample also contains other DNA sequences that code for the same CDR3. The genes are TRBV5-6 and TRBJ1-1; 8 bases are a match to TRBD1. Germline V CDR1 and CDR2: SGHDT, YYEEEE. The CDR3 covers 15 residues. Unmatched junction bases numbered 3, after V lost 1 base and J lost 1 base. CDR3 loop: CASSLNRGWNTEAFF. The CDR3 DNA sequence: TGTGCCAGCAGCTTGAACAGGGGGTGGAACACTGAAGCTTTCTTT.

This clone was picked up one time. The chain joins TRBV6-1 to TRBJ1-1; 8 nucleotides match TRBD1. Germline V lookup: CDR1 MNHNS, CDR2 SASEGT. Unmatched junction bases numbered 15, after V lost 2 bases and J lost 10 bases. The CDR3 sequence is 16 residues long. In DNA, the CDR3 is TGTGCCAGCAGTGAATTGGTGACAGGGGTTCCCAACGGAGCTTTCTTT. Translation gives CASSELVTGVPNGAFF.